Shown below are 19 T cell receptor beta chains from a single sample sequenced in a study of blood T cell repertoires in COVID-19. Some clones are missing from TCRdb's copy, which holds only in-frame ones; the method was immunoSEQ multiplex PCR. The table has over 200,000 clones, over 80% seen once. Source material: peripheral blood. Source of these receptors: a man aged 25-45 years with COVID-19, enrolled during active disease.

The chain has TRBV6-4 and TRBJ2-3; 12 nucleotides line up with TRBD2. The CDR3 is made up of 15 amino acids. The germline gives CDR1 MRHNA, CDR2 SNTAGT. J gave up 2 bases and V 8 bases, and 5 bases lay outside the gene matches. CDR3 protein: CASARLAGDTDTQYF. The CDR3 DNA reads TGTGCCAGCGCACGACTAGCGGGGGACACAGATACGCAGTATTTT.

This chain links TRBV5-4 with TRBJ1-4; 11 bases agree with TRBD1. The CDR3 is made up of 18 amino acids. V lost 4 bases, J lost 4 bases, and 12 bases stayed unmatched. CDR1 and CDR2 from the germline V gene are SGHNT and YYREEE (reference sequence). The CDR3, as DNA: TGTGCCAGCAGCCAGACGGACAGGGGGCGGTTGGGTAATGAAAAACTGTTTTTT. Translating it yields CASSQTDRGRLGNEKLFF.

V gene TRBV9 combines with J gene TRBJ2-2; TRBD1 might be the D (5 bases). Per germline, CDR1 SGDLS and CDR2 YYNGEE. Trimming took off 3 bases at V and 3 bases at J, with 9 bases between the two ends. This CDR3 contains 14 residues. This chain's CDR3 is CASSDTGYTGELFF. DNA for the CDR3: TGTGCCAGCAGCGACACAGGATACACCGGGGAGCTGTTTTTT.

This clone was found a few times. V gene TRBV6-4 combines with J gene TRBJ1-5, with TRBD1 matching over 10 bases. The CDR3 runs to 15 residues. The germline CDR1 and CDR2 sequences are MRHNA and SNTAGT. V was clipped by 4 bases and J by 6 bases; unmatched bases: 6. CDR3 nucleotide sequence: TGTGCCAGCAGTGCGACAGGGGGCGAGGGTCAGCCCCAGCATTTT. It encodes CASSATGGEGQPQHF.

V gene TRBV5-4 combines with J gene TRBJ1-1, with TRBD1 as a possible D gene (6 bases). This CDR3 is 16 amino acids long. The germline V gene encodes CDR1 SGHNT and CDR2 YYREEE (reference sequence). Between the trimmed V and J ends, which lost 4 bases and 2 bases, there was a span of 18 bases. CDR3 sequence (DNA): TGTGCCAGCAGCCAAGCTTCATGGGGGCGAAACACTGAAGCTTTCTTT. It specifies CASSQASWGRNTEAFF.

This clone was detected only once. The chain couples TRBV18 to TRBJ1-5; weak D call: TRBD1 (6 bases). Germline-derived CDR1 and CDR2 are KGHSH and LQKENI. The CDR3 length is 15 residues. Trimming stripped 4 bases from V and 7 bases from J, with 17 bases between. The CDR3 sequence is CASSQLEGGTQPQHF. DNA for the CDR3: TGTGCCAGCTCACAGCTCGAAGGGGGAACGCAGCCCCAGCATTTT. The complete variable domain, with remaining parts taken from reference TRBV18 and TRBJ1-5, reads NAGVMQNPRHLVRRRGQEARLRCSPMKGHSHVYWYRQLPEEGLKFMVYLQKENIIDESGMPKERFSAEFPKEGPSILRIQQVVRGDSAAYFCASSQLEGGTQPQHFGDGTRLSIL.

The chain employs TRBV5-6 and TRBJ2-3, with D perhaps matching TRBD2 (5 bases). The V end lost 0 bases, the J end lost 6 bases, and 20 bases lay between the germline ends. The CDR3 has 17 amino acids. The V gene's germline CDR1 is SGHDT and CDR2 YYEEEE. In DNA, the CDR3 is TGTGCCAGCAGCTTGGGAAGTTTGCGGGTTCGCCCGGATACGCAGTATTTT. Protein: CASSLGSLRVRPDTQYF.

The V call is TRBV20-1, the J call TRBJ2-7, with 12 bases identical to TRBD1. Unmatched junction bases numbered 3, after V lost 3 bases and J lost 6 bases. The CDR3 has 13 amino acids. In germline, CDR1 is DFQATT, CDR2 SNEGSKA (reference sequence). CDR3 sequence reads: CSASPGQGAEQYF. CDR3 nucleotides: TGCAGTGCTAGTCCGGGACAGGGGGCCGAGCAGTACTTC.

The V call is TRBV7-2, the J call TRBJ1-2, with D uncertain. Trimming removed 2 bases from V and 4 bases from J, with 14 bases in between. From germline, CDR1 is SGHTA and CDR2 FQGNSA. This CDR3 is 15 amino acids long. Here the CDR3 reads CASSLSEPSTYGYTF. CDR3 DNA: TGTGCCAGCAGCTTATCCGAGCCTTCAACCTATGGCTACACCTTC.

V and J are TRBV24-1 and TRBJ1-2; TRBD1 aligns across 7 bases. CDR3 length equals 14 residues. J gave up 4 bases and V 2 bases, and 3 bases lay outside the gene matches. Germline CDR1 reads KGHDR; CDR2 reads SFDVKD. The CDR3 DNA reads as TGTGCCACCAGTGATTCAGGACAGGCCTATGGCTACACCTTC. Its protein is CATSDSGQAYGYTF.

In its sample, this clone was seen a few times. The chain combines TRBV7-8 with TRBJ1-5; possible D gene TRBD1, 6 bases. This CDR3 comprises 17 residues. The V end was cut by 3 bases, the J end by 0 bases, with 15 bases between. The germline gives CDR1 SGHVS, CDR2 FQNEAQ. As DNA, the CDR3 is TGTGCCAGCAGCTTGAGTCAGGACAGTTATAGCAATCAGCCCCAGCATTTT. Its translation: CASSLSQDSYSNQPQHF.

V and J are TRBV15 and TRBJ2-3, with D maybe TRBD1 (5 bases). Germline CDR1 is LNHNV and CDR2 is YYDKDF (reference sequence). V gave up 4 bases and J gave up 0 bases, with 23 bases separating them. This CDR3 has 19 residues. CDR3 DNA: TGTGCCACCAGCAAGGGCAGGGTGATGATTCAGACTAGCACAGATACGCAGTATTTT. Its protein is CATSKGRVMIQTSTDTQYF.

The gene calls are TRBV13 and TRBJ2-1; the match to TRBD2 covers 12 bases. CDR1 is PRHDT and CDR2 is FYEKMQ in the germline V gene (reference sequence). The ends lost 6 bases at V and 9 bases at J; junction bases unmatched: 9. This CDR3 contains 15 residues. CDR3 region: CASSIRLAGAIEQFF. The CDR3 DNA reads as TGTGCCAGCAGTATCAGACTAGCGGGAGCGATTGAGCAGTTCTTC.

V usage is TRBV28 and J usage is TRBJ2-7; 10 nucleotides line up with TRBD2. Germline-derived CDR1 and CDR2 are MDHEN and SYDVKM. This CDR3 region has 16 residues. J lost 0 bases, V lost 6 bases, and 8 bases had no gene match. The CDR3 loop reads CASRPHSGRSSYEQYF. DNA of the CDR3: TGTGCCAGCAGGCCCCATAGCGGGAGGAGCTCCTACGAGCAGTACTTC.

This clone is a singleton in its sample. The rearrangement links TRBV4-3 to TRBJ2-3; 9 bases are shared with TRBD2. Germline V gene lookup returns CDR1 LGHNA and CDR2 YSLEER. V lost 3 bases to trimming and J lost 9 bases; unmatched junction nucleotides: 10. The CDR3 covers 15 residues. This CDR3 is CASSQAGTSKETQYF. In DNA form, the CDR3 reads TGCGCCAGCAGCCAGGCCGGGACTAGCAAGGAGACGCAGTATTTT.

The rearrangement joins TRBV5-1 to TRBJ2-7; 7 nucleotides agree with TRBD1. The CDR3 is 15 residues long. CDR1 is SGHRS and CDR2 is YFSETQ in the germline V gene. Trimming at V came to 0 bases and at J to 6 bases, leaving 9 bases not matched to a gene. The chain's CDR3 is CASSLAFSRGSEQYF. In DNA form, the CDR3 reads TGCGCCAGCAGCTTGGCCTTCTCCAGGGGGTCCGAGCAGTACTTC.

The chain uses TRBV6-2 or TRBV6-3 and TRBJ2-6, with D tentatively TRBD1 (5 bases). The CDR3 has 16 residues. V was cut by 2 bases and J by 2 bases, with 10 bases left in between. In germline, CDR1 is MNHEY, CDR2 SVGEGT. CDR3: CASSYQAGTGANVLTF. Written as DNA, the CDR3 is TGTGCCAGCAGTTACCAGGCAGGGACTGGGGCCAACGTCCTGACTTTC.

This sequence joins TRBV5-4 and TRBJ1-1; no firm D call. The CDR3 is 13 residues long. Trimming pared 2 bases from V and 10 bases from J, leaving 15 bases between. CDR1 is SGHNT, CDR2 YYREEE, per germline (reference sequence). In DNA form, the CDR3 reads TGTGCCAGCAGCTTCGGGGTGACCCGGGGAGCTTTCTTT. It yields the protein CASSFGVTRGAFF.

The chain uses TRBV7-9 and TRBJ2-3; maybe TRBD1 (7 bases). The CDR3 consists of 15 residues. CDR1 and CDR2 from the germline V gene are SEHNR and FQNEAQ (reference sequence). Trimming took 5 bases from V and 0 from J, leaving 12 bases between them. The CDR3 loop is CASSIRGDSTDTQYF. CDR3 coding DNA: TGTGCCAGCAGCATCAGGGGGGATAGCACAGATACGCAGTATTTT.